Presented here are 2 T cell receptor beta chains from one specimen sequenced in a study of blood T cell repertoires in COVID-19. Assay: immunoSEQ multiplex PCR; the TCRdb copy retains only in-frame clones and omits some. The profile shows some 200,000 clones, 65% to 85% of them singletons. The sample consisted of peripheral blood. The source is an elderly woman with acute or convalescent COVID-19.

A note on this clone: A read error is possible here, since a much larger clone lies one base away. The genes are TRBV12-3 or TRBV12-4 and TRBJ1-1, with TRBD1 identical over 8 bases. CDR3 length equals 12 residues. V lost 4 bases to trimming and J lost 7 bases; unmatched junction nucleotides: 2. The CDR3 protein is CASSYGTGEAFF. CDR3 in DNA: TGTGCCAGCAGTTACGGGACAGGTGAAGCTTTCTTT.

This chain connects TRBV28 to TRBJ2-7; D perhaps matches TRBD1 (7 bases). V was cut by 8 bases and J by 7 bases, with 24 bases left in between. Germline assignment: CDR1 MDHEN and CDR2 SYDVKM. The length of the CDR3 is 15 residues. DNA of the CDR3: TGTGCCAGCGGTACCCTCCGAGCAGGGGGGAGGGAGCAGTACTTC. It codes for CASGTLRAGGREQYF.